This TCR beta chain was captured by sequencing in a study of cytomegalovirus exposure and HLA in healthy donors. Turning to this clone: Antigen unknown.

CDR3 length equals 12 residues. The V gene lost 3 bases and the J gene lost 9 bases, with 11 bases spanning the gap. Germline values: CDR1 MDHEN, CDR2 SYDVKM. Study-wide results and limits: The authors judged a highly shared variant cluster likely a sequencing artifact. Sequencing depth across donors, presence/absence analyses assumed, was roughly uniform. Earlier analysis found most TCR beta V segments productive about 87% or about 30% of the time.

Use of 60 Vbeta and 13 Jbeta primers characterized the PCR. Only in-frame clones appear in the TCRdb table, and some are missing; sequencing was by immunoSEQ multiplex PCR. This repertoire shows over 150,000 clones, roughly 76% found once; its top ten account for more than 1.2%. The specimen was PBMCs. The clonotype originates from a man aged 60 to 69 in good health and CMV-seronegative. The chain uses TRBV28 and TRBJ1-1, with a weak D call TRBD1 (6 bases). The CDR3 DNA follows: TGTGCCAGCAGTTTGGGCAGGGGAAAAGCTTTCTTT. Protein sequence: CASSLGRGKAFF.